These T cell receptor beta chains were read from a single sample in a study of blood T cell repertoires in COVID-19. The repertoire was sequenced with immunoSEQ multiplex PCR; TCRdb's copy has only in-frame clones and lacks some. This sample has about 210,000 clones; 80% occur once, and the top ten carry around 7.7%. The material sequenced was peripheral blood. Receptor source: a woman in her 70s with acute or convalescent COVID-19. Both conserved end residues are part of each CDR3. D genes are given only for firm matches. Expanded clones are given a class, and other clones once, few, many or no size at all.

v_call: TRBV4-1
d_call: -
j_call: TRBJ1-1
clone_size: -
cdr3_aa: CASSQDQGTEAFF
cdr3_nt: TGCGCCAGCAGCCAAGATCAAGGGACAGAAGCTTTCTTT

v_call: TRBV9
d_call: -
j_call: TRBJ1-4
clone_size: -
cdr3_aa: CASSLGDPTNEKLFF
cdr3_nt: TGTGCCAGCAGTTTAGGGGATCCAACTAATGAAAAACTGTTTTTT

v_call: TRBV7-8
d_call: -
j_call: TRBJ1-1
clone_size: -
cdr3_aa: CASSLGAGRNTEAFF
cdr3_nt: TGTGCCAGCAGCTTAGGAGCAGGGCGGAACACTGAAGCTTTCTTT

v_call: TRBV6-5
d_call: -
j_call: TRBJ1-6
clone_size: -
cdr3_aa: CASSPPGWNSPLHF
cdr3_nt: TGTGCCAGCAGTCCGCCAGGGTGGAATTCACCCCTCCACTTT

v_call: TRBV11-2
d_call: -
j_call: TRBJ1-6
clone_size: once
cdr3_aa: CASSLDRPAPLHF
cdr3_nt: TGTGCCAGCAGCTTAGATCGTCCGGCACCCCTCCACTTT

v_call: TRBV10-3
d_call: TRBD1
j_call: TRBJ2-7
clone_size: -
cdr3_aa: CAISDSGQGRNEQYF
cdr3_nt: TGTGCCATCAGCGATTCGGGACAGGGGCGCAACGAGCAGTACTTC

v_call: TRBV7-2
d_call: -
j_call: TRBJ2-2
clone_size: -
cdr3_aa: CASSLGFGRGPNTGELFF
cdr3_nt: TGTGCCAGCAGCTTAGGTTTCGGGCGCGGGCCCAACACCGGGGAGCTGTTTTTT

v_call: TRBV5-1
d_call: TRBD2
j_call: TRBJ2-3
clone_size: -
cdr3_aa: CASSLDPSGGGSDTQYF
cdr3_nt: TGCGCCAGCAGCTTGGACCCTAGCGGGGGCGGTTCAGATACGCAGTATTTT

v_call: TRBV2
d_call: -
j_call: TRBJ2-2
clone_size: -
cdr3_aa: CASSVRDRNTGELFF
cdr3_nt: TGTGCCAGCAGTGTAAGAGACAGGAACACCGGGGAGCTGTTTTTT

v_call: TRBV19
d_call: -
j_call: TRBJ1-2
clone_size: -
cdr3_aa: CASSRQDNYGYTF
cdr3_nt: TGTGCCAGTAGTAGACAGGATAACTATGGCTACACCTTC

v_call: TRBV19
d_call: -
j_call: TRBJ2-7
clone_size: few
cdr3_aa: CASSIRLASYEQYF
cdr3_nt: TGTGCCAGTAGTATTCGACTGGCATCCTACGAGCAGTACTTC

v_call: TRBV7-2
d_call: -
j_call: TRBJ2-7
clone_size: once
cdr3_aa: CASSATSQVREEYF
cdr3_nt: TGTGCCAGCAGCGCAACTAGCCAAGTTAGGGAGGAGTACTTC

v_call: TRBV11-2
d_call: TRBD1
j_call: TRBJ2-5
clone_size: -
cdr3_aa: CASSFNRGGETQYF
cdr3_nt: TGTGCCAGCAGCTTCAACAGGGGTGGGGAGACCCAGTACTTC

v_call: TRBV6-5
d_call: -
j_call: TRBJ2-1
clone_size: -
cdr3_aa: CASTPRFGYNEQFF
cdr3_nt: TGTGCCAGCACCCCCCGGTTCGGCTACAATGAGCAGTTCTTC

v_call: TRBV27
d_call: -
j_call: TRBJ1-1
clone_size: -
cdr3_aa: CASSASGRTYEAFF
cdr3_nt: TGTGCCAGCAGCGCCTCGGGAAGGACCTATGAAGCTTTCTTT

v_call: TRBV5-1
d_call: TRBD1
j_call: TRBJ2-2
clone_size: -
cdr3_aa: CASSFKQGVGELFF
cdr3_nt: TGCGCCAGCAGCTTCAAACAGGGGGTCGGGGAGCTGTTTTTT

v_call: TRBV4-3
d_call: -
j_call: TRBJ1-4
clone_size: -
cdr3_aa: CASSQEFGVHEKLFF
cdr3_nt: TGCGCCAGCAGCCAAGAGTTCGGAGTTCATGAAAAACTGTTTTTT

v_call: TRBV7-2
d_call: TRBD1
j_call: TRBJ2-1
clone_size: few
cdr3_aa: CASSPDRVRNEQFF
cdr3_nt: TGTGCCAGCAGCCCCGACAGGGTTAGGAATGAGCAGTTCTTC

v_call: TRBV12-3/TRBV12-4
d_call: TRBD1
j_call: TRBJ1-2
clone_size: -
cdr3_aa: CASSYGTGPGYTF
cdr3_nt: TGTGCCAGCAGTTACGGGACAGGACCTGGCTACACCTTC

v_call: TRBV7-9
d_call: TRBD1
j_call: TRBJ2-2
clone_size: few
cdr3_aa: CASSSYLRDRGPGELFF
cdr3_nt: TGTGCCAGCAGCTCCTACCTCCGGGACAGGGGTCCTGGGGAGCTGTTTTTT

v_call: TRBV7-2
d_call: -
j_call: TRBJ2-7
clone_size: -
cdr3_aa: CASSTRVAYEQYF
cdr3_nt: TGTGCCAGCAGCACCCGGGTAGCCTACGAGCAGTACTTC

v_call: TRBV4-1
d_call: TRBD2
j_call: TRBJ2-1
clone_size: -
cdr3_aa: CASSHPTSGGSSGGARNEQFF
cdr3_nt: TGCGCCAGCAGCCACCCGACTAGCGGGGGTTCTAGCGGGGGGGCCCGCAATGAGCAGTTCTTC

v_call: TRBV24-1
d_call: -
j_call: TRBJ1-2
clone_size: few
cdr3_aa: CATSDGPGLIYGYTF
cdr3_nt: TGTGCCACCAGTGATGGACCGGGACTAATCTATGGCTACACCTTC

v_call: TRBV4-2
d_call: -
j_call: TRBJ1-2
clone_size: -
cdr3_aa: CASSQDRESGYGYTF
cdr3_nt: TGTGCCAGCAGCCAAGATCGGGAAAGTGGCTATGGCTACACCTTC

v_call: TRBV12-3/TRBV12-4
d_call: -
j_call: TRBJ1-6
clone_size: -
cdr3_aa: CASSFNRNSPLHF
cdr3_nt: TGTGCCAGCAGTTTCAACAGGAATTCACCCCTCCACTTT

v_call: TRBV3-1/TRBV3-2
d_call: TRBD2
j_call: TRBJ2-1
clone_size: -
cdr3_aa: CASSRLAGGRNEQFF
cdr3_nt: TGTGCCAGCAGCCGATTAGCGGGGGGGAGGAATGAGCAGTTCTTC

v_call: TRBV4-1
d_call: TRBD1
j_call: TRBJ1-5
clone_size: -
cdr3_aa: CASSQEQGGYQPQHF
cdr3_nt: TGCGCCAGCAGCCAAGAACAGGGGGGTTATCAGCCCCAGCATTTT

v_call: TRBV7-2
d_call: -
j_call: TRBJ2-5
clone_size: -
cdr3_aa: CASSSSRGGQETQYF
cdr3_nt: TGTGCCAGCAGCTCCAGTAGGGGGGGTCAAGAGACCCAGTACTTC

v_call: TRBV4-1
d_call: -
j_call: TRBJ1-2
clone_size: -
cdr3_aa: CASSQDRAGYGYTF
cdr3_nt: TGCGCCAGCAGCCAAGATCGAGCAGGCTATGGCTACACCTTC

v_call: TRBV14
d_call: TRBD1
j_call: TRBJ2-1
clone_size: -
cdr3_aa: CASSQPQGAGKQFF
cdr3_nt: TGTGCCAGCAGCCAACCGCAGGGGGCGGGGAAGCAGTTCTTC

v_call: TRBV6-5
d_call: TRBD1
j_call: TRBJ1-5
clone_size: -
cdr3_aa: CASSPRGQDQPQHF
cdr3_nt: TGTGCCAGCAGCCCAAGGGGGCAGGATCAGCCCCAGCATTTT

v_call: TRBV2
d_call: TRBD1
j_call: TRBJ1-2
clone_size: -
cdr3_aa: CASIKGQGGSEAFYGYTF
cdr3_nt: TGTGCCAGCATAAAGGGACAGGGGGGATCTGAAGCCTTCTATGGCTACACCTTC

v_call: TRBV5-1
d_call: -
j_call: TRBJ2-7
clone_size: -
cdr3_aa: CASSLYRGAGSYEQYF
cdr3_nt: TGCGCCAGCAGCTTGTATCGGGGGGCCGGCTCCTACGAGCAGTACTTC

v_call: TRBV28
d_call: TRBD1
j_call: TRBJ1-5
clone_size: few
cdr3_aa: CASRGGQLSNQPQHF
cdr3_nt: TGTGCCAGCAGAGGGGGACAGCTTAGCAATCAGCCCCAGCATTTT

v_call: TRBV7-3
d_call: TRBD2
j_call: TRBJ2-5
clone_size: -
cdr3_aa: CASSPTSGGREQTQYF
cdr3_nt: TGTGCCAGCAGCCCGACTAGCGGGGGAAGGGAGCAGACCCAGTACTTC

v_call: TRBV2
d_call: -
j_call: TRBJ1-3
clone_size: -
cdr3_aa: CASWEGSGNTIYF
cdr3_nt: TGTGCCAGCTGGGAGGGGTCTGGAAACACCATATATTTT

v_call: TRBV19
d_call: TRBD1
j_call: TRBJ2-7
clone_size: -
cdr3_aa: CASSYGTANYEQYF
cdr3_nt: TGTGCCAGTAGTTACGGGACAGCTAACTACGAGCAGTACTTC

v_call: TRBV28
d_call: -
j_call: TRBJ1-4
clone_size: -
cdr3_aa: CASSSPNEKLFF
cdr3_nt: TGTGCCAGCAGTTCCCCGAATGAAAAACTGTTTTTT

v_call: TRBV18
d_call: -
j_call: TRBJ2-2
clone_size: -
cdr3_aa: CASSPPQGGTGELFF
cdr3_nt: TGTGCCAGCTCACCACCCCAGGGAGGAACCGGGGAGCTGTTTTTT

v_call: TRBV27
d_call: TRBD1
j_call: TRBJ1-1
clone_size: -
cdr3_aa: CASRKGGRYTEAFF
cdr3_nt: TGTGCCAGCAGGAAAGGGGGCCGGTACACTGAAGCTTTCTTT

v_call: TRBV7-8
d_call: -
j_call: TRBJ1-1
clone_size: -
cdr3_aa: CASSLQGGGTEAFF
cdr3_nt: TGTGCCAGCAGCTTACAGGGAGGAGGAACTGAAGCTTTCTTT

v_call: TRBV7-3
d_call: TRBD1
j_call: TRBJ2-7
clone_size: -
cdr3_aa: CASSLSGTGAFNEQYF
cdr3_nt: TGTGCCAGCAGCTTAAGTGGGACAGGGGCGTTTAACGAGCAGTACTTC

v_call: TRBV5-1
d_call: -
j_call: TRBJ1-1
clone_size: -
cdr3_aa: CASSTEGNSREAFF
cdr3_nt: TGCGCCAGCAGCACGGAGGGTAACAGTCGTGAAGCTTTCTTT

v_call: TRBV5-1
d_call: TRBD1
j_call: TRBJ2-2
clone_size: -
cdr3_aa: CASNRDRGPNTGELFF
cdr3_nt: TGCGCCAGCAACCGGGACAGGGGGCCGAACACCGGGGAGCTGTTTTTT

v_call: TRBV4-3
d_call: -
j_call: TRBJ2-2
clone_size: few
cdr3_aa: CASSQLSYTGELFF
cdr3_nt: TGCGCCAGCAGCCAGCTGAGTTATACCGGGGAGCTGTTTTTT

v_call: TRBV6-5
d_call: -
j_call: TRBJ1-2
clone_size: -
cdr3_aa: CASSYSADRNYGYTF
cdr3_nt: TGTGCCAGCAGTTACTCAGCGGACAGAAACTATGGCTACACCTTC

v_call: TRBV7-6
d_call: -
j_call: TRBJ2-7
clone_size: -
cdr3_aa: CASSLTGLSYEQYF
cdr3_nt: TGTGCCAGCAGCCTGACAGGCCTCTCCTACGAGCAGTACTTC

v_call: TRBV5-6
d_call: -
j_call: TRBJ1-6
clone_size: -
cdr3_aa: CASRWGLSYNSPLHF
cdr3_nt: TGTGCCAGCCGATGGGGACTCTCCTATAATTCACCCCTCCACTTT

v_call: TRBV6-5
d_call: TRBD1
j_call: TRBJ1-1
clone_size: -
cdr3_aa: CASTKTGGLEAFF
cdr3_nt: TGTGCCAGCACTAAGACAGGGGGACTTGAAGCTTTCTTT

v_call: TRBV3-1/TRBV3-2
d_call: -
j_call: TRBJ1-6
clone_size: -
cdr3_aa: CASSQARHSPLHF
cdr3_nt: TGTGCCAGCAGCCAAGCGCGGCATTCACCCCTCCACTTT

v_call: TRBV24-1
d_call: -
j_call: TRBJ2-5
clone_size: -
cdr3_aa: CATSDPDGTGETQYF
cdr3_nt: TGTGCCACCAGTGATCCAGATGGGACTGGGGAGACCCAGTACTTC

v_call: TRBV5-6
d_call: -
j_call: TRBJ1-5
clone_size: -
cdr3_aa: CASSLRTVSIFSEQPQHF
cdr3_nt: TGTGCCAGCAGCCTCAGGACAGTTTCTATTTTTAGTGAGCAGCCCCAGCATTTT

v_call: TRBV18
d_call: -
j_call: TRBJ2-5
clone_size: -
cdr3_aa: CASSPQTYGGETQYF
cdr3_nt: TGTGCCAGCTCACCACAGACCTACGGGGGAGAGACCCAGTACTTC

v_call: TRBV6-5
d_call: TRBD1
j_call: TRBJ1-3
clone_size: -
cdr3_aa: CASSKTGVTGNTIYF
cdr3_nt: TGTGCCAGCAGTAAAACAGGGGTCACTGGAAACACCATATATTTT

v_call: TRBV4-1
d_call: -
j_call: TRBJ2-2
clone_size: -
cdr3_aa: CASSRGTDTGELFF
cdr3_nt: TGCGCCAGCTCCCGCGGGACAGACACCGGGGAGCTGTTTTTT

v_call: TRBV6-2/TRBV6-3
d_call: -
j_call: TRBJ2-5
clone_size: -
cdr3_aa: CASSSGLQEETQYF
cdr3_nt: TGTGCCAGCAGTTCAGGGCTACAGGAAGAGACCCAGTACTTC